The 32 T cell receptor beta chains below all came from one sample that was sequenced in a study of T cell repertoires in cytomegalovirus infection. TCRdb called the reads again in MiXCR, with one record for every CDR3 protein. In the table there are about 490,000 distinct CDR3 sequences, around 11% of which are singletons. Specimen: PBMCs. All receptors come from a human donor in good health (CMV status not recorded). Some clones in this sample may be carry-over from other donors' samples.

The chain recombines TRBV4-1 with TRBJ1-3, with TRBD1 as a possible D gene (5 bases). The CDR3 covers 17 residues. Per germline, CDR1 MGHRA and CDR2 YSYEKL. Deletions cut 0 bases from V and 3 bases from J, with 15 bases between. The CDR3 coding sequence is TGCGCCAGCAGCCAAGAAGAAAGGGGCCCCCGTGGAAACACCATATATTTT. Protein product: CASSQEERGPRGNTIYF.

V and J are TRBV20-1 and TRBJ2-7; TRBD2 aligns across 8 bases. Germline trimming cut 0 bases from V and 7 bases from J; bases unmatched to any gene: 11. The CDR3 is 15 residues long. Germline lookup yields CDR1 DFQATT and CDR2 SNEGSKA (reference sequence). For the CDR3, the DNA is TGCAGTGCTAGAGATTTCCGGGAGGGCTTGGGGGAGCAGTACTTC. It encodes CSARDFREGLGEQYF.

V and J are TRBV7-4 and TRBJ2-2, with D tentatively TRBD1 (5 bases). The germline V gene has CDR1 SGHVT and CDR2 SQSDAQ. The CDR3 contains 15 residues. Trimming shortened V by 3 bases and J by 4 bases, and 12 bases separated the two germline ends. The CDR3 coding sequence is TGTGCCAGCAGCTTGTTCCAGGGTGGCACCGGGGAGCTGTTTTTT. Translation gives CASSLFQGGTGELFF. Based on the CDR3 plus reference TRBV7-4 and TRBJ2-2, the full variable domain is GAGVSQSPRYKVAKRGRDVALRCDSISGHVTLYWYRQTLGQGSEVLTYSQSDAQRDKSGRPSGRFSAERPERSVSTLKIQRTEQGDSAVYLCASSLFQGGTGELFFGEGSRLTVL.

The CDR3 protein is CASSVEGGGSYEQYF. The CDR3 DNA is TGTGCCAGCAGCGTAGAGGGGGGGGGGTCCTACGAGCAGTACTTC. V and J are TRBV9 and TRBJ2-7; a weak D match, TRBD2 (7 bases). V was cut by 0 bases and J by 1 base, with 11 bases left in between. In germline, CDR1 is SGDLS, CDR2 YYNGEE. The CDR3 is made up of 15 amino acids.

This clonotype has ten or more counts. This chain links TRBV7-9 with TRBJ2-5; no firm D call. CDR1 is SEHNR and CDR2 is FQNEAQ in the germline V gene (reference sequence). V was pared by 5 bases and J by 2 bases, with 15 bases between. The CDR3 covers 15 residues. CDR3 loop: CASSARGGGQETQYF. The CDR3, as DNA: TGTGCCAGCAGCGCCAGAGGTGGCGGACAAGAGACCCAGTACTTC.

The chain employs TRBV25-1 and TRBJ2-1, with 7 bases aligning to TRBD1. The CDR3 covers 15 residues. The germline CDR1 and CDR2 sequences are MGHDK and SYGVNS. The V and J ends lost 8 bases and 8 bases, in that order; junction bases with no gene match: 15. The CDR3: CASQEGAVGDHEQFF. CDR3 DNA sequence: TGTGCCAGCCAAGAGGGGGCCGTAGGGGACCATGAGCAGTTCTTC.

V usage is TRBV20-1 and J usage is TRBJ2-5; no reliable D call. V was pared by 2 bases and J by 1 base, with 8 bases between. CDR1 and CDR2 from the germline V gene are DFQATT and SNEGSKA (reference sequence). The CDR3 spans 13 residues. CDR3 residues: CSARWAVQETQYF. DNA for the CDR3: TGCAGTGCTAGATGGGCAGTCCAAGAGACCCAGTACTTC.

Many counts were recorded for this clonotype. V usage is TRBV7-6 and J usage is TRBJ2-5; 8 positions agree with TRBD1. The ends lost 2 bases at V and 5 bases at J; junction bases unmatched: 13. The CDR3 runs 17 residues. CDR1 is SGHVS and CDR2 is FNYEAQ in the germline V gene. The CDR3 coding sequence is TGTGCCAGCAGCTTAAAGAGGGGCACAGGGGGTTTGGAGACCCAGTACTTC. It translates to CASSLKRGTGGLETQYF.

The rearrangement links TRBV20-1 to TRBJ2-1, with 9 positions matching TRBD2. Trimming cost V 6 bases and J 2 bases; bases outside gene matches: 11. The germline V gene has CDR1 DFQATT and CDR2 SNEGSKA (reference sequence). CDR3 length: 16 residues. The CDR3 DNA reads TGCAGTGCAACAGGGGAACTAGCGGGCGCCTACAATGAGCAGTTCTTC. Amino acids: CSATGELAGAYNEQFF.

This clonotype has ten or more counts. The chain is built from TRBV7-9 and TRBJ1-5; D unresolved. This CDR3 has 12 residues. Germline V gives CDR1 SEHNR, CDR2 FQNEAQ (reference sequence). The V end was cut by 8 bases, the J end by 2 bases, with 7 bases between. CDR3 sequence reads: CASGDGNQPQHF. The CDR3, as DNA: TGTGCCAGCGGGGATGGCAATCAGCCCCAGCATTTT.

This clonotype was counted at least ten times. The chain uses TRBV5-1 and TRBJ1-2; TRBD1 might be the D (6 bases). Trimming shortened V by 4 bases and J by 4 bases, and 11 bases separated the two germline ends. The germline V gene has CDR1 SGHRS and CDR2 YFSETQ. The CDR3 sequence is 13 residues long. This chain's CDR3 is CASSPDSIYGYTF. In DNA, the CDR3 is TGCGCCAGCAGCCCGGACAGTATCTATGGCTACACCTTC.

This clonotype was observed a few times. The V gene is TRBV11-2, the J gene TRBJ1-2, with 11 bases fitting TRBD1. This CDR3 spans 15 amino acids. The V gene's germline CDR1 is SGHAT and CDR2 FQNNGV. V lost 7 bases and J lost 6; bases outside the gene matches: 10. The CDR3 DNA sequence: TGTGCCAGCACCACGGGGACAGGGGGGGGTGATGGCTACACCTTC. Amino acids: CASTTGTGGGDGYTF.

A few counts support this clonotype. This chain links TRBV20-1 with TRBJ1-5; no definite D call. V was pared by 5 bases and J by 3 bases, with 11 bases between. CDR3 length equals 13 residues. Germline lookup yields CDR1 DFQATT and CDR2 SNEGSKA (reference sequence). In DNA, the CDR3 is TGCAGTGCTGGAGGACGGACCAATCAGCCCCAGCATTTT. Amino acids: CSAGGRTNQPQHF.

There are a few counts of this clonotype. The rearrangement links TRBV29-1 to TRBJ2-7; 13 nucleotides match TRBD2. CDR3 length: 17 residues. V dropped 6 bases and J dropped 0; count of bases not matched to a gene: 11. Looked up from germline, CDR1 is SQVTM and CDR2 is ANQGSEA. CDR3 loop: CSVLGGLAGVSSYEQYF. The CDR3 bases are TGCAGCGTCCTCGGAGGACTAGCGGGAGTCTCCTCCTACGAGCAGTACTTC.

Ten or more counts support this clonotype. This chain connects TRBV7-8 to TRBJ2-5, with D unclear. CDR1 and CDR2 (germline): SGHVS, FQNEAQ. Deletions cut 0 bases from V and 2 bases from J, with 4 bases between. The CDR3 has 13 amino acids. Here the CDR3 DNA reads TGTGCCAGCAGCTTAGCTCAGCAAGAGACCCAGTACTTC. This sequence encodes CASSLAQQETQYF.

This clonotype was observed at least ten times. This chain joins TRBV7-3 and TRBJ2-2, with no clear D. This CDR3 has 16 residues. Trimming removed 4 bases at V and 1 base at J, with 13 bases between. Germline CDR1 SGHTA, CDR2 FQGTGA. In DNA form, the CDR3 reads TGTGCCAGCAGCTCCCGCCTAGTGGGGAACACCGGGGAGCTGTTTTTT. The encoded protein is CASSSRLVGNTGELFF.

This clonotype was seen more than once but under ten times. This chain joins TRBV29-1 and TRBJ1-5; the D gene is possibly TRBD1 (5 bases). The germline gives CDR1 SQVTM, CDR2 ANQGSEA. V lost 6 bases and J lost 0, with 9 bases in between. The CDR3 totals 13 residues. The CDR3, as DNA: TGCAGCGTGTTAACAGGTAGCAATCAGCCCCAGCATTTT. It yields the protein CSVLTGSNQPQHF.

This clonotype was observed at least ten times. J is TRBJ1-2 and V is TRBV7-8; maybe TRBD1 (6 bases). The V gene lost 2 bases and the J gene lost 5 bases, with 15 bases spanning the gap. The CDR3 spans 15 residues. The germline V gene encodes CDR1 SGHVS and CDR2 FQNEAQ. CDR3 residues: CASSLQSRGIYGYTF. The DNA for the CDR3 is TGTGCCAGCAGCTTACAGTCCAGGGGAATTTATGGCTACACCTTC.

This clonotype was observed many times. The rearrangement uses TRBV7-3 and TRBJ2-1; TRBD1 matches 9 bases. Germline V gene lookup returns CDR1 SGHTA and CDR2 FQGTGA. This CDR3 comprises 14 residues. V was pared by 4 bases and J by 7 bases, with 5 bases of the junction left unmatched. CDR3 sequence: CASSSQGAQNEQFF. CDR3 nucleotide sequence: TGTGCCAGCAGCTCACAGGGGGCGCAGAATGAGCAGTTCTTC.

This clonotype was counted between two and nine times. This chain joins TRBV29-1 and TRBJ1-3; D remains unclear. The CDR3 totals 14 residues. Germline CDR1 is SQVTM and CDR2 is ANQGSEA. The V and J ends lost 4 bases and 0 bases respectively, with 10 bases between them. The CDR3 loop reads CSVASHSSGNTIYF. The CDR3 DNA reads as TGCAGCGTTGCCTCGCACTCCTCTGGAAACACCATATATTTT.

This clonotype was observed at least ten times. The gene calls are TRBV7-9 and TRBJ2-2; 8 bases line up with TRBD1. V shed 5 bases, J shed 2 bases, and the junction held 4 bases outside the gene matches. The CDR3 covers 15 residues. Germline CDR1 reads SEHNR; CDR2 reads FQNEAQ (reference sequence). In DNA, the CDR3 is TGTGCCAGCAGCGACAGGGGACGTAACACCGGGGAGCTGTTTTTT. It codes for CASSDRGRNTGELFF.

The table lists this clonotype with many counts. The rearrangement links TRBV28 to TRBJ2-7; TRBD2 agrees at 10 bases. Trimming at V came to 4 bases and at J to 3 bases, leaving 12 bases not matched to a gene. The length of the CDR3 is 17 residues. Germline-derived CDR1 and CDR2 are MDHEN and SYDVKM. CDR3 in DNA: TGTGCCAGCAGTTCCCCCTCTAGCGGGAGTACCCACTACGAGCAGTACTTC. Amino acid sequence: CASSSPSSGSTHYEQYF.

A few counts support this clonotype. The chain has TRBV20-1 and TRBJ2-7; D might be TRBD2 (6 bases). V lost 2 bases to trimming and J lost 0 bases, with 17 bases between them. Germline CDR1 is DFQATT and CDR2 is SNEGSKA (reference sequence). The CDR3 extends over 16 amino acids. The CDR3 DNA sequence: TGCAGTGCTAGACGCCCCGGGAGCGCAAGCTCCTACGAGCAGTACTTC. Translation: CSARRPGSASSYEQYF.

This clonotype was seen only a few times. The chain recombines TRBV30 with TRBJ2-7; TRBD2 matches at 11 bases. The CDR3 length is 14 residues. Germline V CDR1 and CDR2: GTSNPN, SVGIG (reference sequence). J lost 4 bases, V lost 4 bases, and 6 bases had no gene match. CDR3 DNA: TGTGCCTGGACTTCAGGACTAGCGGGTTACGAGCAGTACTTC. Translated, it gives CAWTSGLAGYEQYF.

This clonotype was counted ten times or more. The chain carries TRBV6-6 and TRBJ2-2, with TRBD2 identical over 7 bases. J gave up 4 bases and V 0 bases, and 2 bases lay outside the gene matches. CDR3 size: 15 residues. The germline CDR1 and CDR2 sequences are MNHNY and SVGAGI (reference sequence). For the CDR3, the DNA is TGTGCCAGCAGTTACTCGACGGGGGGCACCGGGGAGCTGTTTTTT. As protein: CASSYSTGGTGELFF.

The sample holds many counts of this clonotype. This CDR3 reads CASSYLGQGATGELFF. The CDR3 DNA reads as TGTGCCAGCAGTTACCTTGGACAGGGGGCAACCGGGGAGCTGTTTTTT. The V and J genes are TRBV6-5 and TRBJ2-2, with TRBD1 identical over 11 bases. Germline CDR1 MNHEY, CDR2 SVGAGI. V was clipped by 2 bases and J by 5 bases; unmatched bases: 4. This CDR3 is built from 16 residues.

This clonotype was seen repeatedly, ten times or more. The chain combines TRBV24-1 with TRBJ1-2; 7 positions agree with TRBD1. J was trimmed by 8 bases and V by 3 bases; bases with no gene match: 8. Germline V lookup: CDR1 KGHDR, CDR2 SFDVKD. CDR3 length equals 14 residues. CDR3 sequence reads: CATSDPGTVGGYTF. The CDR3 DNA reads TGTGCCACCAGTGATCCCGGGACAGTGGGCGGCTACACCTTC.

The chain links TRBV15 to TRBJ1-3; D is uncertain. V lost 1 base and J lost 0, with 7 bases in between. Germline-derived CDR1 and CDR2 are LNHNV and YYDKDF (reference sequence). The CDR3 is 15 amino acids. The CDR3 reads CATSRARSSGNTIYF. CDR3 DNA: TGTGCCACCAGCAGAGCCCGGAGCTCTGGAAACACCATATATTTT.

This clonotype was seen at least ten times. The chain uses TRBV27 and TRBJ1-5; perhaps TRBD1 as D (5 bases). V lost 4 bases and J 0 bases, leaving 22 bases between the germline ends. This CDR3 is built from 19 residues. Germline V lookup: CDR1 MNHEY, CDR2 SMNVEV (reference sequence). DNA for the CDR3: TGTGCCAGCAGTTCCTCCCGGCTTTCAGGGCTTTATAGCAATCAGCCCCAGCATTTT. Protein product: CASSSSRLSGLYSNQPQHF.

Ten or more counts support this clonotype. The chain couples TRBV9 to TRBJ2-3; 7 bases match TRBD1. The V gene end was trimmed by 6 bases and the J gene end by 0 bases; junction bases not matched to a gene: 4. The CDR3 totals 14 residues. Germline V gives CDR1 SGDLS, CDR2 YYNGEE. The CDR3 sequence is CASTGQVSTDTQYF. The CDR3 DNA reads as TGTGCCAGCACCGGACAGGTTAGCACAGATACGCAGTATTTT.

This clonotype was observed many times. The chain links TRBV7-8 to TRBJ1-2; tentative D call: TRBD1 (5 bases). Trimming removed 4 bases at V and 13 bases at J, with 19 bases between. The germline gives CDR1 SGHVS, CDR2 FQNEAQ. The CDR3 totals 13 residues. CDR3: CASSSTRDPPRTF. The CDR3 bases are TGTGCCAGCAGCTCGACCCGGGACCCCCCTCGCACCTTC.

This clonotype turned up a few times. J is TRBJ1-6 and V is TRBV5-6; D uncertain. Between the trimmed V and J ends, which lost 8 bases and 9 bases, there was a span of 12 bases. Germline V gene sequence: CDR1 SGHDT, CDR2 YYEEEE. The CDR3 is 12 residues long. The CDR3 nucleotides are TGTGCCAGTACCAAAAATATTTCACCCCTCCACTTT. Translated, it gives CASTKNISPLHF.